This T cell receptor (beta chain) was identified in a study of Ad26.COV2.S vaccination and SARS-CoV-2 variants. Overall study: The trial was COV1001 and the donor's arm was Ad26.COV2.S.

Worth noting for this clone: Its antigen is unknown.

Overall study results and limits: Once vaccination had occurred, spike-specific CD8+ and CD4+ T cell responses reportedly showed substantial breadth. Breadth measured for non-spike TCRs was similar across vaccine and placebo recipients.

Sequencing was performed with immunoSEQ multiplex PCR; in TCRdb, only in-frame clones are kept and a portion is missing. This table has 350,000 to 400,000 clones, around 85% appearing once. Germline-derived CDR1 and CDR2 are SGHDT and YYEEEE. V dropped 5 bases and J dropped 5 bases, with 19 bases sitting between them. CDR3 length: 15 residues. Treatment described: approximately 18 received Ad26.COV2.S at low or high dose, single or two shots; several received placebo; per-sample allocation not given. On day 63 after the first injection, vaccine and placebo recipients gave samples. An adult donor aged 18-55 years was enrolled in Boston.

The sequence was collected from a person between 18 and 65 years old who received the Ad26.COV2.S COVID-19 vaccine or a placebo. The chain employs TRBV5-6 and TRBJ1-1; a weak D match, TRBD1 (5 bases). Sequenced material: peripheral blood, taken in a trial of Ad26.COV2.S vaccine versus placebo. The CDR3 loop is CASRRGHVGRTEAFF. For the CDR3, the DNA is TGTGCCAGCAGGAGGGGCCATGTGGGGAGGACTGAAGCTTTCTTT.